One sample yielded the 28 T cell receptor beta chains listed below, sequenced in a study of cytomegalovirus exposure and HLA in healthy donors. The PCR employed 60 Vbeta primers together with 13 Jbeta primers. Profiled with immunoSEQ multiplex PCR; TCRdb holds only in-frame clones, not every one. The sample lists 90,000 to 120,000 clones; roughly 82% were seen once. The specimen was PBMCs. Source of these receptors: a man aged 25 to 40 in good health and CMV-seropositive.

This clone turned up a few times. The chain carries TRBV13 and TRBJ2-5, with 13 bases that match TRBD2. CDR1 and CDR2 (germline): PRHDT, FYEKMQ (reference sequence). The trim removed 5 bases at V and 4 bases at J, leaving 7 bases unmatched. This CDR3 is 16 amino acids long. CDR3: CASSPRLAGGPETQYF. The CDR3 coding sequence is TGTGCCAGCAGCCCGCGACTAGCGGGGGGTCCAGAGACCCAGTACTTC.

This clone has a handful of counts. The chain uses TRBV5-8 and TRBJ1-4; 9 bases match TRBD1. V dropped 5 bases and J dropped 7; count of bases not matched to a gene: 12. CDR1 and CDR2 (germline): SGHTS, YDEGEE. The CDR3 totals 16 residues. The CDR3 DNA follows: TGTGCCAGCAGTCAACAGGGGGCCTTATGGGGTGAAAAACTGTTTTTT. Its protein is CASSQQGALWGEKLFF.

The rearrangement joins TRBV10-2 to TRBJ2-2; 9 bases are shared with TRBD1. The CDR3 sequence is 15 residues long. Germline V lookup: CDR1 WSHSY, CDR2 SAAADI. Unmatched junction bases numbered 7, after V lost 6 bases and J lost 5 bases. The CDR3 DNA reads TGCGCCAGCAGCGTACAGGGGGCGTATACCGGGGAGCTGTTTTTT. It specifies CASSVQGAYTGELFF.

The rearrangement links TRBV19 to TRBJ1-2, with D tentatively TRBD1 (5 bases). The CDR3 runs 17 residues. Trimming shortened V by 0 bases and J by 8 bases, and 22 bases separated the two germline ends. Germline loops: CDR1 LNHDA, CDR2 SQIVND (reference sequence). The CDR3 spells CASSIDPVSDLGHGYTF. CDR3 DNA sequence: TGTGCCAGTAGTATAGATCCGGTCTCTGACCTGGGGCACGGCTACACCTTC.

The chain recombines TRBV5-1 with TRBJ2-7; 8 nucleotides line up with TRBD1. Trimming removed 7 bases from V and 2 bases from J; junction bases left unmatched: 8. The CDR3 covers 14 residues. From germline, CDR1 is SGHRS and CDR2 YFSETQ. The CDR3 DNA reads as TGCGCCAGCTCCTACGTGGGACAGGCCTACGAGCAGTACTTC. It translates to CASSYVGQAYEQYF.

The CDR3 sequence: CASSLVFRGRGSYEQYF. The CDR3 nucleotides are TGTGCCAGCAGCTTGGTGTTCAGGGGGCGCGGCTCCTACGAGCAGTACTTC. The chain links TRBV5-6 to TRBJ2-7; 8 bases line up with TRBD1. V shed 0 bases, J shed 0 bases, and the junction held 8 bases outside the gene matches. Germline V gives CDR1 SGHDT, CDR2 YYEEEE. The CDR3 consists of 17 residues. The variable domain in full, with the rest retrieved from reference TRBV5-6 and TRBJ2-7, is DAGVTQSPTHLIKTRGQQVTLRCSPKSGHDTVSWYQQALGQGPQFIFQYYEEEERQRGNFPDRFSGHQFPNYSSELNVNALLLGDSALYLCASSLVFRGRGSYEQYFGPGTRLTVT.

The V gene is TRBV6-5, the J gene TRBJ1-5, with D possibly being TRBD1 (6 bases). Looked up from germline, CDR1 is MNHEY and CDR2 is SVGAGI. CDR3 length: 15 amino acids. Trimming stripped 0 bases from V and 12 bases from J, with 18 bases between. CDR3 amino acids: CASSYSARGGRDQHF. The CDR3 DNA follows: TGTGCCAGCAGTTACTCGGCCCGGGGGGGGCGGGACCAGCATTTT.

This clone was seen more than once but under ten times. This sequence joins TRBV10-3 and TRBJ1-3; 7 nucleotides agree with TRBD1. CDR1 and CDR2 (germline): ENHRY, SYGVKD. Trimming at V came to 7 bases and at J to 3 bases, leaving 3 bases not matched to a gene. The CDR3 covers 13 residues. CDR3 in DNA: TGTGCCATCAAAGACAGGGATGGAAACACCATATATTTT. Amino acid sequence: CAIKDRDGNTIYF.

The chain employs TRBV6-5 and TRBJ2-5; maybe TRBD2 (5 bases). The germline V gene encodes CDR1 MNHEY and CDR2 SVGAGI. This CDR3 comprises 13 residues. The V and J ends lost 6 bases and 1 base respectively, with 9 bases between them. In DNA, the CDR3 is TGTGCCAGCAGCCTCCGGGGCCAAGAGACCCAGTACTTC. Protein: CASSLRGQETQYF.

The chain uses TRBV7-9 and TRBJ1-6; D possibly corresponds to TRBD1 (6 bases). There are 17 residues in the CDR3. Germline loops: CDR1 SEHNR, CDR2 FQNEAQ (reference sequence). Trimming took off 5 bases at V and 5 bases at J, with 19 bases between the two ends. The CDR3 DNA reads as TGTGCCAGCAGCGTTAACAGGGTATTCGGCGATAATTCACCCCTCCACTTT. Protein product: CASSVNRVFGDNSPLHF. Full variable domain (outside the CDR3, taken from reference TRBV7-9 and TRBJ1-6): DTGVSQNPRHKITKRGQNVTFRCDPISEHNRLYWYRQTLGQGPEFLTYFQNEAQLEKSRLLSDRFSAERPKGSFSTLEIQRTEQGDSAMYLCASSVNRVFGDNSPLHFGNGTRLTVT.

The chain joins TRBV5-1 to TRBJ2-5; 11 bases match TRBD2. Germline lookup yields CDR1 SGHRS and CDR2 YFSETQ. The CDR3 has 16 amino acids. The V segment lost 3 bases and the J segment 2 bases; nucleotides outside the gene matches: 6. The CDR3 DNA reads as TGCGCCAGCAGCTCCGGGCTAGCGGGGGGACAAGAGACCCAGTACTTC. As protein: CASSSGLAGGQETQYF.

The rearrangement uses TRBV5-1 and TRBJ1-5; possibly TRBD1 for D (6 bases). Germline V gene lookup returns CDR1 SGHRS and CDR2 YFSETQ. This CDR3 region has 14 residues. The V and J ends lost 2 bases and 6 bases respectively, with 12 bases between them. The CDR3 region has the DNA TGCGCCAGCAGCTTACAGGGTCTCGGTCAGCCCCAGCATTTT. Its protein is CASSLQGLGQPQHF. The variable domain in full, completed from reference TRBV5-1 and TRBJ1-5, reads KAGVTQTPRYLIKTRGQQVTLSCSPISGHRSVSWYQQTPGQGLQFLFEYFSETQRNKGNFPGRFSGRQFSNSRSEMNVSTLELGDSALYLCASSLQGLGQPQHFGDGTRLSIL.

This rearrangement joins TRBV29-1 to TRBJ1-2, with TRBD1 matching 7 bases. V shed 4 bases and J 6 bases; nucleotides not matched to a gene: 8. From germline, CDR1 is SQVTM and CDR2 ANQGSEA. The CDR3 runs to 13 residues. This chain's CDR3 is CSVAWQGVNGYTF. CDR3 bases: TGCAGCGTTGCATGGCAGGGGGTAAATGGCTACACCTTC.

The chain has TRBV30 and TRBJ1-1, with D tentatively TRBD1 (5 bases). The CDR3 is 13 amino acids. Germline-derived CDR1 and CDR2 are GTSNPN and SVGIG (reference sequence). V was shortened by 5 bases and J by 3 bases, with 13 bases between the two germline ends. The CDR3 bases are TGTGCCTGGCAAGGGGATTTCGACACTGAAGCTTTCTTT. Its translation is CAWQGDFDTEAFF.

The chain couples TRBV19 to TRBJ2-3, with a tentative D call TRBD2 (6 bases). Germline CDR1 reads LNHDA; CDR2 reads SQIVND (reference sequence). V dropped 4 bases and J dropped 1 base, with 15 bases sitting between them. The CDR3 spans 16 residues. The DNA for the CDR3 is TGTGCCAGTAGTAGCCTGCGGGGCCTCCGCACAGATACGCAGTATTTT. Translating it yields CASSSLRGLRTDTQYF.

The chain is built from TRBV5-1 and TRBJ1-6; TRBD1 matches 10 bases. The CDR3 contains 20 residues. The J segment lost 0 bases and the V segment lost 4 bases, leaving 13 bases of the junction unmatched. CDR1 SGHRS and CDR2 YFSETQ come from the germline V gene. The CDR3 DNA reads TGCGCCAGCAGCCCAACCGGGACAGGGGCCTTCAGCTCCTATAATTCACCCCTCCACTTT. As protein: CASSPTGTGAFSSYNSPLHF.

This clone was detected once. The chain has TRBV5-4 and TRBJ2-2; maybe TRBD1 (5 bases). There are 13 residues in the CDR3. From germline, CDR1 is SGHNT and CDR2 YYREEE (reference sequence). V was clipped by 5 bases and J by 4 bases, with 9 bases between them. CDR3 residues: CASRRDSTGELFF. The CDR3 DNA reads TGTGCCAGCAGGAGAGACAGCACCGGGGAGCTGTTTTTT.

This clone was recorded a few times. The V and J genes are TRBV11-2 and TRBJ1-6; no reliable D call. The CDR3 is made up of 14 amino acids. The germline CDR1 and CDR2 sequences are SGHAT and FQNNGV. Trimming took 5 bases from V and 11 from J, leaving 16 bases between them. The CDR3 nucleotides read TGTGCCAGCAGCCCGGACGAAACGAGGGCACCCCTCCACTTT. Residues: CASSPDETRAPLHF.

The genes are TRBV4-2 and TRBJ1-1; D might be TRBD1 (6 bases). Germline CDR1 and CDR2: LGHNA and YNFKEQ. CDR3 length: 16 residues. V was shortened by 3 bases and J by 1 base, with 15 bases between the two germline ends. CDR3 amino acids: CASSHSISGQNTEAFF. The CDR3, as DNA: TGTGCCAGCAGCCACTCAATCTCGGGACAGAACACTGAAGCTTTCTTT.

The chain carries TRBV29-1 and TRBJ1-2; 8 bases fit TRBD1. The CDR3 runs 12 residues. Germline lookup yields CDR1 SQVTM and CDR2 ANQGSEA. Trimming removed 7 bases from V and 7 bases from J; junction bases left unmatched: 8. DNA for the CDR3: TGCAGCGCCCTTGGACAGGGAGGTGGCTACACCTTC. Its translation is CSALGQGGGYTF.

The chain combines TRBV5-1 with TRBJ2-1, with 11 bases that match TRBD1. This CDR3 has 16 amino acids. The J segment lost 6 bases and the V segment lost 2 bases, leaving 7 bases of the junction unmatched. The germline gives CDR1 SGHRS, CDR2 YFSETQ. The CDR3 region is CASSLGTGGAINEQFF. The CDR3, as DNA: TGCGCCAGCAGCTTAGGGACAGGGGGTGCCATCAATGAGCAGTTCTTC.

This clone showed up just a few times. This chain connects TRBV9 to TRBJ2-5, with D possibly TRBD1 on 5 matching bases. This CDR3 is 14 amino acids long. V gave up 3 bases and J gave up 7 bases, with 16 bases separating them. CDR1 is SGDLS and CDR2 is YYNGEE in the germline V gene. CDR3 sequence (DNA): TGTGCCAGCAGCGCATCCGCAGGGCGCGGGACCCAGTACTTC. Protein: CASSASAGRGTQYF.

This clone came up once. The chain uses TRBV9 and TRBJ2-3; tentatively, D is TRBD1 (5 bases). Germline V gives CDR1 SGDLS, CDR2 YYNGEE. There are 12 residues in the CDR3. V lost 4 bases and J lost 6, with 9 bases in between. CDR3 sequence: CASSLGRDTQYF. The CDR3 bases are TGTGCCAGCAGCCTGGGGCGGGATACGCAGTATTTT.

A remark on this clone: A junction end diverges from the germline sequence, so it may reflect a read error. This chain links TRBV7-9 with TRBJ1-1; D is ambiguous. CDR1 is SEHNR, CDR2 FQNEAQ, per germline (reference sequence). The CDR3 is 12 residues long. The CDR3, as DNA: TGTTCCAGCAGCTCGCAGCGGACTGAAGCTTTCTTT. Its translation: CSSSSQRTEAFF.

The DNA of the CDR3 is TGTGCCAGCAGGGGGGGCAGGGGGCGTTTAATTGGAGGGTACGAGCAGTACTTC. The encoded protein is CASRGGRGRLIGGYEQYF. The chain couples TRBV11-2 to TRBJ2-7, with 8 nucleotides matching TRBD1. The CDR3 sequence is 18 residues long. The junction had 20 bases not matched to a gene; V was cut back by 6 bases and J by 4 bases. Germline V gives CDR1 SGHAT, CDR2 FQNNGV.

The chain employs TRBV19 and TRBJ1-2, with a weak D call TRBD1 (5 bases). This CDR3 has 14 amino acids. The germline V gene has CDR1 LNHDA and CDR2 SQIVND (reference sequence). The germline V and J ends were trimmed by 3 bases and 8 bases, with 16 bases remaining between them. CDR3: CASSITPAGDGYTF. The CDR3, as DNA: TGTGCCAGTAGTATCACCCCCGCGGGGGACGGCTACACCTTC.

This rearrangement joins TRBV12-5 to TRBJ2-2, with 16 nucleotides matching TRBD2. Germline V CDR1 and CDR2: LGHNT, FRNRAP. The CDR3 runs to 16 residues. In DNA form, the CDR3 reads TGTGCCTCCACCGGGACTAGCGGGGGGGGCACCGGGGAGCTGTTTTTT. Protein: CASTGTSGGGTGELFF.

CDR3: CASSLGASQRGNTIYF. Here the CDR3 DNA reads TGTGCCAGCAGCTTGGGGGCTTCTCAAAGGGGAAACACCATATATTTT. This chain joins TRBV5-4 and TRBJ1-3; D is unresolved. V dropped 0 bases and J dropped 4 bases, with 14 bases sitting between them. This CDR3 comprises 16 residues. CDR1 is SGHNT, CDR2 YYREEE, per germline (reference sequence).